These 16 T cell receptor beta chains were sequenced from one sample in a study of shared clonotypes between healthy human individuals. Libraries were prepared by immunoSEQ multiplex PCR; TCRdb keeps only in-frame clonotypes and omits some of them. The sample holds about 690,000 clones, around 90% seen once. The sequenced sample consisted of memory CD8+ T cells from PBMCs. This sample's subset: CD45RO+ cells pooled with CCR7-negative TemRA cells. These receptors were obtained from a man aged 18 to 35 in good health. Some clones in this sample may be carry-over from other donors' samples.

This sequence joins TRBV6-1 and TRBJ1-3; D gene unclear. The CDR3 is made up of 14 amino acids. Germline assignment: CDR1 MNHNS and CDR2 SASEGT. V lost 8 bases to trimming and J lost 5 bases, with 16 bases between them. The CDR3: CASAVRRDRNTIYF. The CDR3 coding sequence is TGTGCCAGCGCCGTTCGACGGGATCGAAACACCATATATTTT.

The chain carries TRBV9 and TRBJ2-3; TRBD1 might be the D (6 bases). Trimming removed 2 bases at V and 0 bases at J, with 13 bases between. The CDR3 loop spans 16 amino acids. Germline V gene data show CDR1 as SGDLS and CDR2 as YYNGEE. The CDR3 nucleotides read TGTGCCAGCAGCGTCACCCAGGGGCGGAGCACAGATACGCAGTATTTT. Translation gives CASSVTQGRSTDTQYF.

This clone was recorded only once. This chain links TRBV7-8 with TRBJ2-5, with D possibly matching TRBD2 (6 bases). Trimming took off 7 bases at V and 0 bases at J, with 27 bases between the two ends. This CDR3 comprises 19 residues. Germline CDR1 and CDR2: SGHVS and FQNEAQ. CDR3 region: CASTPFFSGEDRHQETQYF. The CDR3 DNA reads TGTGCCAGCACCCCTTTTTTTAGCGGAGAAGACCGACACCAAGAGACCCAGTACTTC.

With respect to this clone: Other DNA sequences in the same sample also yield this CDR3. The J gene is TRBJ2-1, the V gene TRBV4-3, with 11 bases aligning to TRBD2. CDR3 size: 15 residues. V trimming: 4 bases; J trimming: 2 bases; junction bases outside the gene matches: 1. Germline values: CDR1 LGHNA, CDR2 YSLEER. The CDR3 sequence: CASSPGLAAYNEQFF. DNA of the CDR3: TGCGCCAGCAGCCCGGGACTAGCGGCCTACAATGAGCAGTTCTTC.

The count of this clone is one. The chain has TRBV27 and TRBJ1-2, with TRBD1 identical over 9 bases. In germline, CDR1 is MNHEY, CDR2 SMNVEV (reference sequence). CDR3 length equals 14 residues. V was clipped by 5 bases and J by 4 bases; unmatched bases: 5. Written as DNA, the CDR3 is TGTGCCAGCAGTCGGACAGGGGTCCCCTATGGCTACACCTTC. Protein sequence: CASSRTGVPYGYTF.

V is TRBV29-1 and J is TRBJ2-5, with 8 positions matching TRBD1. The J call is uncertain, as TRBJ2-7 better fits the DNA end. The V gene's germline CDR1 is SQVTM and CDR2 ANQGSEA. CDR3 length: 14 amino acids. The CDR3 DNA follows: TGCAGCGCAACCGAGGGGGACAGGCCCTACGAGCAGTACTTC. Its protein product is CSATEGDRPYEQYF.

The chain carries TRBV28 and TRBJ2-7; TRBD1 might be the D (5 bases). The germline V gene has CDR1 MDHEN and CDR2 SYDVKM. Trimming left V 4 bases short and J 1 base short, with 11 bases between. The CDR3 runs to 14 residues. This CDR3 reads CASSSRTPSYEQYF. In nucleotides, the CDR3 is TGTGCCAGCAGTTCCCGGACACCTTCCTACGAGCAGTACTTC. Variable domain in full (rest from reference TRBV28 and TRBJ2-7): DVKVTQSSRYLVKRTGEKVFLECVQDMDHENMFWYRQDPGLGLRLIYFSYDVKMKEKGDIPEGYSVSREKKERFSLILESASTNQTSMYLCASSSRTPSYEQYFGPGTRLTVT.

The chain couples TRBV10-3 to TRBJ1-5; no reliable D call. The CDR3 runs to 15 residues. V dropped 3 bases and J dropped 5 bases, with 14 bases sitting between them. Germline V gene sequence: CDR1 ENHRY, CDR2 SYGVKD. CDR3 sequence: CAISDGRRRDQPQHF. The CDR3 DNA reads as TGTGCCATCAGTGACGGTAGAAGGCGGGATCAGCCCCAGCATTTT.

V and J are TRBV27 and TRBJ2-1; TRBD2 matches at 12 bases. Germline CDR1 is MNHEY and CDR2 is SMNVEV (reference sequence). V lost 2 bases to trimming and J lost 8 bases; unmatched junction nucleotides: 10. There are 17 residues in the CDR3. For the CDR3, the DNA is TGTGCCAGCAGTTTAAGGGCTAGCGGGAGGGCAAGGGATGAGCAGTTCTTC. Protein product: CASSLRASGRARDEQFF.

The rearrangement joins TRBV27 to TRBJ2-7; TRBD2 matches at 11 bases. J gave up 5 bases and V 6 bases, and 9 bases lay outside the gene matches. The CDR3 covers 15 residues. Germline values: CDR1 MNHEY, CDR2 SMNVEV (reference sequence). As DNA, the CDR3 is TGTGCCAGCAGACCACTAGCGGGAGTACCCCACGAGCAGTACTTC. It translates to CASRPLAGVPHEQYF.

V is TRBV4-1 and J is TRBJ2-1, with D hard to call. Germline V gene sequence: CDR1 MGHRA, CDR2 YSYEKL. The CDR3 length is 18 residues. Trimming pared 1 base from V and 2 bases from J, leaving 18 bases between. CDR3 sequence: CASSQGWGSVPAYNEQFF. DNA of the CDR3: TGCGCCAGCAGCCAAGGTTGGGGTAGTGTCCCTGCCTACAATGAGCAGTTCTTC.

The gene calls are TRBV5-1 and TRBJ2-7; 9 bases agree with TRBD1. The CDR3 has 17 residues. The ends lost 4 bases at V and 2 bases at J; junction bases unmatched: 13. Germline CDR1 and CDR2: SGHRS and YFSETQ. The CDR3 DNA reads as TGCGCCAGCAGCCTACTCAGCAGACAGGGGGGTACCTACGAGCAGTACTTC. Amino acids: CASSLLSRQGGTYEQYF.

This rearrangement joins TRBV30 to TRBJ2-1; 10 bases are a match to TRBD2. The CDR3 is 13 amino acids. Unmatched junction bases numbered 1, after V lost 4 bases and J lost 4 bases. Germline values: CDR1 GTSNPN, CDR2 SVGIG (reference sequence). The CDR3, as DNA: TGTGCCTGGACTAGCGGGGGTTACAATGAGCAGTTCTTC. Translation: CAWTSGGYNEQFF.

With regard to this clone: This CDR3 is missing its conserved last phenylalanine or tryptophan, likely due to a read error. The chain carries TRBV29-1 and TRBJ2-7; a weak D match, TRBD1 (6 bases). This CDR3 region has 13 residues. The V gene lost 4 bases and the J gene lost 4 bases, with 14 bases spanning the gap. Germline V gives CDR1 SQVTM, CDR2 ANQGSEA. CDR3 region: CSVVGTQGYEQYL. The CDR3 nucleotides are TGCAGCGTTGTAGGGACACAAGGGTACGAGCAGTACCTC.

The chain recombines TRBV7-8 with TRBJ1-1; D is unresolved. V lost 5 bases and J 1 base, leaving 5 bases between the germline ends. The CDR3 covers 12 residues. Per the germline V gene, CDR1 is SGHVS and CDR2 is FQNEAQ. Here the CDR3 reads CASSPWNTEAFF. The CDR3 DNA sequence: TGTGCCAGCAGCCCCTGGAACACTGAAGCTTTCTTT.

This clone appeared once. This rearrangement joins TRBV4-1 to TRBJ2-1; 8 positions match TRBD2. CDR1 MGHRA and CDR2 YSYEKL come from the germline V gene. V shed 3 bases, J shed 9 bases, and the junction held 13 bases outside the gene matches. The CDR3 has 16 residues. DNA for the CDR3: TGCGCCAGCAGCCAGGAAAGCGGGAGCCGGCTTGGTGAGCAGTTCTTC. This translates into CASSQESGSRLGEQFF.